This T cell receptor beta chain is from a study of OX40 agonist ivuxolimab in advanced cancers. The repertoire was sequenced with immunoSEQ multiplex PCR; TCRdb's copy has only in-frame clones and lacks some. The sample consists of over 70,000 clones, around 93% of them appearing once. V dropped 6 bases and J dropped 5 bases, with 16 bases sitting between them. Germline CDR1 reads MNHEY; CDR2 reads SVGAGI. The CDR3 loop spans 14 amino acids. This specimen was CD4+ or CD8+ T cells sorted from blood, taken in a trial of the OX40 agonist ivuxolimab. The sequence came from an adult with an advanced solid tumor such as melanoma, head and neck, liver or kidney cancer. The chain recombines TRBV6-5 with TRBJ2-5; TRBD2 is a possible D gene (6 bases). Written as DNA, the CDR3 is TGTGCCAGCAGATCGGTCGGGAGTGGGGAGACCCAGTACTTC. Amino acids: CASRSVGSGETQYF.